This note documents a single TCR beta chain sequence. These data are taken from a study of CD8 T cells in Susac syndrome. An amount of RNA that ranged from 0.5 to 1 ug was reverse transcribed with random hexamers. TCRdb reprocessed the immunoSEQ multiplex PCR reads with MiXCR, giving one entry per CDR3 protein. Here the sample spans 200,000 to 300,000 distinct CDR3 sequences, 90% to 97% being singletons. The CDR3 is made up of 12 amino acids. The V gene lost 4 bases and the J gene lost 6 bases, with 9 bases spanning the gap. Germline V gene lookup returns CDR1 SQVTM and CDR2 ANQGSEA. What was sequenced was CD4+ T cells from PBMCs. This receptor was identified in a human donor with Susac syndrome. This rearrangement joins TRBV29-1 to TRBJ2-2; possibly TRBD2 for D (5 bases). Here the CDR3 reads CSVGGYAGELFF. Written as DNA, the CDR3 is TGCAGCGTTGGCGGGTACGCCGGGGAGCTGTTTTTT.